Below are 20 T cell receptor beta chains sequenced from a single sample in a study of blood T cell repertoires in COVID-19. Clones were read by immunoSEQ multiplex PCR, and TCRdb kept only the in-frame ones, dropping some. The sample yields roughly 220,000 clones, about 90% seen once. Sequencing was done on a sample of PBMCs or T cells enriched from blood (not recorded which). The origin of the receptors is a woman aged 45-59 years with acute COVID-19.

Here the CDR3 reads CASSRPLSGDYNEQFF. As DNA, the CDR3 is TGTGCCAGTAGTAGGCCCCTTAGCGGGGATTACAATGAGCAGTTCTTC. J is TRBJ2-1 and V is TRBV19; TRBD2 agrees at 8 bases. Germline trimming cut 4 bases from V and 4 bases from J; bases unmatched to any gene: 9. The CDR3 is made up of 16 amino acids. Germline assignment: CDR1 LNHDA and CDR2 SQIVND (reference sequence).

The chain uses TRBV4-3 and TRBJ1-5; no clear D. Germline lookup yields CDR1 LGHNA and CDR2 YSLEER. Deletions cut 0 bases from V and 9 bases from J, with 9 bases between. This CDR3 comprises 13 residues. Written as DNA, the CDR3 is TGCGCCAGCAGCCAAGATATTTCCAGGCCCCAGCATTTT. This codes for CASSQDISRPQHF.

This clone occurred a few times. The gene calls are TRBV21-1 and TRBJ1-1; TRBD1, the D gene given by the table, was not confirmed from the DNA. TRBV21-1 is a listed pseudogene. CDR3 length: 16 residues. CDR3 region: CASSRPGQGFMTEAFF. The CDR3 DNA is TGTGCCAGCAGCCGGCCGGGACAGGGGTTTATGACTGAAGCTTTCTTT.

This rearrangement joins TRBV20-1 to TRBJ1-1; D is perhaps TRBD1 (5 bases). Germline CDR1 is DFQATT and CDR2 is SNEGSKA (reference sequence). CDR3 length: 12 residues. V lost 3 bases and J lost 5, with 10 bases in between. In nucleotides, the CDR3 is TGCAGTGCTAGTTTGGGGGGGACTGAAGCTTTCTTT. The encoded protein is CSASLGGTEAFF.

The chain uses TRBV28 and TRBJ2-1; D gene unclear. The germline V and J ends were trimmed by 6 bases and 6 bases, with 12 bases remaining between them. Germline CDR1 reads MDHEN; CDR2 reads SYDVKM. There are 13 residues in the CDR3. The CDR3 loop is CASRLESFNEQFF. The CDR3 DNA reads as TGTGCCAGCAGATTAGAGTCTTTCAATGAGCAGTTCTTC.

The table lists this clone with a count of one. This chain connects TRBV27 to TRBJ2-7; weak D call: TRBD1 (6 bases). The CDR3 runs to 12 residues. CDR1 MNHEY and CDR2 SMNVEV come from the germline V gene (reference sequence). Trimming took 11 bases from V and 5 from J, leaving 16 bases between them. This chain's CDR3 is CAQRVGADEQYF. For the CDR3, the DNA is TGTGCCCAACGGGTGGGGGCGGACGAGCAGTACTTC.

The chain is built from TRBV7-2 and TRBJ1-4; 9 nucleotides agree with TRBD1. This CDR3 contains 16 residues. Trimming removed 4 bases from V and 4 bases from J; junction bases left unmatched: 7. The germline V gene has CDR1 SGHTA and CDR2 FQGNSA. This chain's CDR3 is CASSSRRTGVNEKLFF. The CDR3 bases are TGTGCCAGCAGCTCACGAAGGACAGGGGTTAATGAAAAACTGTTTTTT.

The chain couples TRBV13 to TRBJ1-6; perhaps TRBD1 as D (6 bases). The CDR3 is 15 amino acids. Trimming removed 5 bases from V and 10 bases from J, with 18 bases in between. The germline gives CDR1 PRHDT, CDR2 FYEKMQ (reference sequence). CDR3 loop: CASSTIQGWGSPLHF. CDR3 DNA: TGTGCCAGCAGCACCATACAGGGATGGGGGTCACCCCTCCACTTT.

V and J are TRBV5-5 and TRBJ1-6; TRBD1 aligns across 10 bases. The CDR3 length is 14 residues. Trimming cost V 5 bases and J 10 bases; bases outside gene matches: 6. Germline CDR1 reads SGHKS; CDR2 reads YYEKEE (reference sequence). CDR3 sequence: CASRSGTGVSPLHF. CDR3 in DNA: TGTGCCAGCAGGTCCGGGACAGGGGTCTCACCCCTCCACTTT.

The V and J genes are TRBV28 and TRBJ2-2; D not resolved. The germline gives CDR1 MDHEN, CDR2 SYDVKM. V lost 5 bases and J 4 bases, leaving 17 bases between the germline ends. The CDR3 extends over 16 amino acids. CDR3 in amino acids: CASSPRGARATGELFF. The CDR3, as DNA: TGTGCCAGCAGTCCTCGTGGAGCGCGAGCCACCGGGGAGCTGTTTTTT. Full variable domain (outside the CDR3, taken from reference TRBV28 and TRBJ2-2): DVKVTQSSRYLVKRTGEKVFLECVQDMDHENMFWYRQDPGLGLRLIYFSYDVKMKEKGDIPEGYSVSREKKERFSLILESASTNQTSMYLCASSPRGARATGELFFGEGSRLTVL.

The chain carries TRBV6-5 and TRBJ1-2; 8 bases line up with TRBD1. Trimming cost V 4 bases and J 4 bases; bases outside gene matches: 5. The germline V gene has CDR1 MNHEY and CDR2 SVGAGI. This CDR3 is 14 amino acids long. The CDR3 sequence is CASSFGQGTYGYTF. CDR3 nucleotide sequence: TGTGCCAGCAGTTTTGGACAGGGCACCTATGGCTACACCTTC.

This chain uses TRBV3-1 (or the pseudogene TRBV3-2) with TRBJ2-7; the match to TRBD1 covers 7 bases. The CDR3 has 17 residues. With V trimmed by 1 base and J by 0 bases, 9 bases remained unmatched. Germline V lookup: CDR1 LGHDT, CDR2 YNNKEL (reference sequence). The CDR3 coding sequence is TGTGCCAGCAGCCAAGGGCCCTACAGGGGAACCTCCTACGAGCAGTACTTC. It translates to CASSQGPYRGTSYEQYF.

J is TRBJ2-3 and V is TRBV3-1 (or the pseudogene TRBV3-2), with 13 bases fitting TRBD2. Germline-derived CDR1 and CDR2 are LGHDT and YNNKEL (reference sequence). V was clipped by 6 bases and J by 1 base; unmatched bases: 4. The CDR3 spans 16 residues. The CDR3 here is CASSWTSGGGTDTQYF. The CDR3 DNA reads as TGTGCCAGCAGTTGGACTAGCGGGGGAGGCACAGATACGCAGTATTTT.

V usage is TRBV19 and J usage is TRBJ1-1; the match to TRBD1 covers 8 bases. The CDR3 is 16 residues long. The germline V gene has CDR1 LNHDA and CDR2 SQIVND (reference sequence). V trimming: 3 bases; J trimming: 4 bases; junction bases outside the gene matches: 10. The CDR3 spells CASSMGRQGILTEAFF. CDR3 in DNA: TGTGCCAGTAGTATGGGCCGACAGGGGATACTCACTGAAGCTTTCTTT.

V is TRBV2 and J is TRBJ1-2; D is perhaps TRBD1 (5 bases). CDR3 length: 14 amino acids. Germline CDR1 is SNHLY and CDR2 is FYNNEI. V lost 6 bases to trimming and J lost 4 bases, with 15 bases between them. For the CDR3, the DNA is TGTGCCAGCAGGTCCGGGGGTATGGGCTATGGCTACACCTTC. Its protein product is CASRSGGMGYGYTF.

This chain connects TRBV28 to TRBJ1-5; 8 positions match TRBD1. This CDR3 is 17 amino acids long. V lost 4 bases, J lost 2 bases, and 10 bases stayed unmatched. Germline V CDR1 and CDR2: MDHEN, SYDVKM. CDR3 loop: CASSSYGGQGGNQPQHF. CDR3 sequence (DNA): TGTGCCAGCAGTTCATATGGAGGACAGGGCGGCAATCAGCCCCAGCATTTT.

The chain couples TRBV5-8 to TRBJ2-2, with D possibly matching TRBD2 (6 bases). This CDR3 comprises 14 residues. Deletions cut 5 bases from V and 9 bases from J, with 17 bases between. Germline V CDR1 and CDR2: SGHTS, YDEGEE. CDR3 amino acids: CASRPGLRVRELFF. The CDR3 bases are TGTGCCAGCAGACCGGGACTGAGAGTCCGGGAGCTGTTTTTT.

The genes are TRBV19 and TRBJ1-5, with D possibly TRBD1 on 6 matching bases. Per the germline V gene, CDR1 is LNHDA and CDR2 is SQIVND (reference sequence). The CDR3 extends over 12 amino acids. Trimming pared 2 bases from V and 8 bases from J, leaving 7 bases between. The CDR3 loop is CASSITGKPQHF. CDR3 DNA sequence: TGTGCCAGTAGTATAACAGGGAAGCCCCAGCATTTT.

The CDR3 DNA reads as TGTGCCAGCAGCATAGGGGGCGATGAAAAACTGTTTTTT. This encodes CASSIGGDEKLFF. The chain carries TRBV7-9 and TRBJ1-4, with 7 positions matching TRBD1. CDR3 length: 13 amino acids. Germline V gene sequence: CDR1 SEHNR, CDR2 FQNEAQ (reference sequence). Trimming removed 5 bases from V and 6 bases from J; junction bases left unmatched: 3.

The V gene is TRBV7-9, the J gene TRBJ1-3, with TRBD1 matching 8 bases. The trim removed 6 bases at V and 8 bases at J, leaving 9 bases unmatched. The CDR3 loop spans 14 amino acids. Germline CDR1 reads SEHNR; CDR2 reads FQNEAQ (reference sequence). The CDR3 loop reads CASSSRQGRDTIYF. The DNA of the CDR3 is TGTGCCAGCAGTTCCCGACAGGGGCGGGACACCATATATTTT. Full variable domain (rest looked up from reference TRBV7-9 and TRBJ1-3): DTGVSQNPRHKITKRGQNVTFRCDPISEHNRLYWYRQTLGQGPEFLTYFQNEAQLEKSRLLSDRFSAERPKGSFSTLEIQRTEQGDSAMYLCASSSRQGRDTIYFGEGSWLTVV.